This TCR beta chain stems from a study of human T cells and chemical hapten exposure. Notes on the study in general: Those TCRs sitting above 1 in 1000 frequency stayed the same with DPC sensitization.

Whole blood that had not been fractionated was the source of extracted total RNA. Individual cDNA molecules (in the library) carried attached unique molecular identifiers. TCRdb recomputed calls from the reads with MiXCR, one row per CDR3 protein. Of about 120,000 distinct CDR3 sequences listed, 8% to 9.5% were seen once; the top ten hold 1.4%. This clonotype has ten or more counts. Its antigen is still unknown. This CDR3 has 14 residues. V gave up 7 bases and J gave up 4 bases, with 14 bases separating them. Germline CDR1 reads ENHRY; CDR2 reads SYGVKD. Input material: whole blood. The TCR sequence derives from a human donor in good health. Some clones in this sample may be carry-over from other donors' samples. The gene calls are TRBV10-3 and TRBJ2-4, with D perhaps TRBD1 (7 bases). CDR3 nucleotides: TGTGCCATCAAGGCAGGGGGGCCAAAAAACATTCAGTACTTC. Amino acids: CAIKAGGPKNIQYF.